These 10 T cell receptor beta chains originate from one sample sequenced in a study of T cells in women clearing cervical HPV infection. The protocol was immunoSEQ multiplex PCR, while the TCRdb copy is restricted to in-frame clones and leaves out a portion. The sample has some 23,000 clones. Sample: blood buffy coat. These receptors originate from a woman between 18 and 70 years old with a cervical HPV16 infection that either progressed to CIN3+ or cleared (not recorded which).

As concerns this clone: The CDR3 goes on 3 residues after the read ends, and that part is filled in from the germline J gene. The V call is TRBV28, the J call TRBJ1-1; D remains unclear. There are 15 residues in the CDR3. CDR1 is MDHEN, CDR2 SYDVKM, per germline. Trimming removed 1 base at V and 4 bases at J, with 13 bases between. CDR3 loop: CASSLSSSVFTEAFF. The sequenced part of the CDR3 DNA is TGTGCCAGCAGTTTATCGTCCTCCGTTTTCACTGAA.

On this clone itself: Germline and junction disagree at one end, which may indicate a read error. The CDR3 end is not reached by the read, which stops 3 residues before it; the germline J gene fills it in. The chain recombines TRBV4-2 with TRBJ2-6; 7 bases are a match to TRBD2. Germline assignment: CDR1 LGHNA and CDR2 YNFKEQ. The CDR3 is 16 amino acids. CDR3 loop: CASSQVAGDGANVLTF. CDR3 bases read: TGCGCCAGCAGCCAAGTTGCGGGGGATGGGGCCAACGTC.

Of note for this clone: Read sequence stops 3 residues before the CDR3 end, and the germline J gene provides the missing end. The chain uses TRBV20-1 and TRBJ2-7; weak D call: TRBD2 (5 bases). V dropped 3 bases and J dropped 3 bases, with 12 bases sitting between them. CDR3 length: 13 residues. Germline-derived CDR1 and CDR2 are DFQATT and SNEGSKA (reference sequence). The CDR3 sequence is CSASDAGFYEQYF. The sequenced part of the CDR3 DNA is TGCAGTGCTAGTGACGCGGGCTTCTACGAG.

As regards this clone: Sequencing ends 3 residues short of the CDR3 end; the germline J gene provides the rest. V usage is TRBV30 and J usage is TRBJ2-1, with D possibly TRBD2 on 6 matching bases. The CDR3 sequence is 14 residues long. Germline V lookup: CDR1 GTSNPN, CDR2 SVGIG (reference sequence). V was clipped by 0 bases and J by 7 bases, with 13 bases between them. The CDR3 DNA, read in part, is TGTGCCTGGAGTGTACTCGGGACTGGGAATGAG. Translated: CAWSVLGTGNE. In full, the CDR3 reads CAWSVLGTGNEQFF.

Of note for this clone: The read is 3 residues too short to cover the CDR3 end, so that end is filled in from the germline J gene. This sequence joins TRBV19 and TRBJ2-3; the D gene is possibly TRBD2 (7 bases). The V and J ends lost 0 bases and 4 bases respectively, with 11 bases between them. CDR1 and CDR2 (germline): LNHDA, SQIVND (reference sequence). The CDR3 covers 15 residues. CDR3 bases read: TGTGCCAGTAGTATAGATCTCGGGGGGCCAGATACG. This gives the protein CASSIDLGGPDT. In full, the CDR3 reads CASSIDLGGPDTQYF.

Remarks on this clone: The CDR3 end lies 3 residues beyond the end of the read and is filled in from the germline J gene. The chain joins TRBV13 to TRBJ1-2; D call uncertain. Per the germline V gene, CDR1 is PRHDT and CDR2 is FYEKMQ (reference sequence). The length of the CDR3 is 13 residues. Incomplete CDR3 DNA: TGTGCCAGCAGCTACGGGGATTACAATGAG. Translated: CASSYGDYNE. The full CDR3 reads CASSYGDYNEYTF. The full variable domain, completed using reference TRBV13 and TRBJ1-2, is AAGVIQSPRHLIKEKRETATLKCYPIPRHDTVYWYQQGPGQDPQFLISFYEKMQSDKGSIPDRFSAQQFSDYHSELNMSSLELGDSALYFCASSYGDYNEYTFGSGTRLTVV.

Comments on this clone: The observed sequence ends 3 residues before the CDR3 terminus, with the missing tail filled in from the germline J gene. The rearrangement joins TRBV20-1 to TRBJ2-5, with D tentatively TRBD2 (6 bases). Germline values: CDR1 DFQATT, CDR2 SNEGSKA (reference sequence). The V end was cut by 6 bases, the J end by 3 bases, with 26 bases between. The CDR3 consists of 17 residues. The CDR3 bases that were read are TGCAGTGCGCCGCCCCGCGGGGAGCGATTCTTCGAAGAGACC. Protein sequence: CSAPPRGERFFEET. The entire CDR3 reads CSAPPRGERFFEETQYF.

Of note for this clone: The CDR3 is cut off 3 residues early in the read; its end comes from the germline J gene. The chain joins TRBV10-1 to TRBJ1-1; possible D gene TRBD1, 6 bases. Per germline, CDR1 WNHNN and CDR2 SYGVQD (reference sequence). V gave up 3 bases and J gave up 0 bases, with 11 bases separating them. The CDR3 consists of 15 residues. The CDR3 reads CASSDSTGMNTEAFF. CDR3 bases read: TGCGCCAGCAGTGATTCGACAGGAATGAACACTGAA.

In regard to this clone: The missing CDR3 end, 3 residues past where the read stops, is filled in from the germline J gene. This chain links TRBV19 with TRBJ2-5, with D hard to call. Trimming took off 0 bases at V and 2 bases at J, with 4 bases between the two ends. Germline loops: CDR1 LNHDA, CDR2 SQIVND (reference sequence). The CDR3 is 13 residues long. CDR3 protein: CASSIELQETQYF. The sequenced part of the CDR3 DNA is TGTGCCAGTAGTATAGAACTGCAAGAGACC.

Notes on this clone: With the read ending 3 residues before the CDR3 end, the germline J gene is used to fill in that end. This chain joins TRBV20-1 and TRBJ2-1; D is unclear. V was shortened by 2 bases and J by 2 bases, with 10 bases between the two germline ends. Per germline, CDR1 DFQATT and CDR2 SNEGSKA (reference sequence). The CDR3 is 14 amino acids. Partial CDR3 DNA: TGCAGTGCTAGAAGTAGTTTAGCCTACAATGAG. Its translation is CSARSSLAYNE. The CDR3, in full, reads CSARSSLAYNEQFF.